This T cell receptor beta chain was recorded in a study of human versus mouse CDR3 diversity and MHC coevolution. The overall study: Reportedly, immunoSEQ detects one in 200,000 T cells with minimized PCR bias. Overall study findings and caveats: In humans, T-cell selection involved several MHC II alleles.

Comment on this clone: Its antigen is undetermined.

Assay used: immunoSEQ multiplex PCR; TCRdb lists only in-frame clones, some missing. Here the sample spans about 81,000 clones, 80% to 95% being singletons. The clonotype comes from a person between 25 and 70 years old in good health. Sample: naive CD4+ T cells from blood. Subset reported: CD45RO-negative CD62L-positive naive CD4 T cells.

The CDR3 coding sequence is TGTGCCAGCAGTGACAACCCCGGACAGGGGCAATCACCCCTCCACTTT. Residues: CASSDNPGQGQSPLHF. V gene TRBV25-1 combines with J gene TRBJ1-6; 9 bases line up with TRBD1. Looked up from germline, CDR1 is MGHDK and CDR2 is SYGVNS. The junction had 10 bases not matched to a gene; V was cut back by 3 bases and J by 10 bases. The CDR3 contains 16 residues.